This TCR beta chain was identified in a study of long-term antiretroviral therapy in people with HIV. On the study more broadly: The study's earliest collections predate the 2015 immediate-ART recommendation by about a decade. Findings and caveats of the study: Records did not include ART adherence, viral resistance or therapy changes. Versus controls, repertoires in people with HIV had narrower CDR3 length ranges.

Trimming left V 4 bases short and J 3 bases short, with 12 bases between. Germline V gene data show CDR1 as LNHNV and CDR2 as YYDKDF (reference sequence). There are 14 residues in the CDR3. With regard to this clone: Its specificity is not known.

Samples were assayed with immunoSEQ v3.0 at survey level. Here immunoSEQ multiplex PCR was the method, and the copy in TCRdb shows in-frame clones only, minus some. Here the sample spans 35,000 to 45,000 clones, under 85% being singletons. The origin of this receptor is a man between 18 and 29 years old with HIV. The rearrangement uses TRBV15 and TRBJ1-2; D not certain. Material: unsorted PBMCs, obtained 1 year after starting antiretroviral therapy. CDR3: CATSTAAAYYGYTF. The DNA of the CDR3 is TGTGCCACCAGCACCGCGGCAGCTTACTATGGCTACACCTTC.